This T cell receptor (beta chain) was identified during a study of control samples from healthy donors and cancer patients. The data were produced by immunoSEQ multiplex PCR, yet TCRdb's version contains in-frame clones alone and is incomplete. The sample lists some 130,000 clones; 88% were seen once. The clonotype was recovered from a woman in her twenties or thirties in good health. The sequenced sample consisted of blood.

The CDR3 DNA sequence: TGTGCCAGCACCGGGCGCGGATTTCCCTACGAGCAGTACTTC. This codes for CASTGRGFPYEQYF. The chain joins TRBV6-5 to TRBJ2-7; D uncertain. CDR1 and CDR2 from the germline V gene are MNHEY and SVGAGI. This CDR3 contains 14 residues. V was trimmed by 7 bases and J by 2 bases, leaving 15 bases between them.